This T cell receptor (beta chain) came from a study of a mutant IDH1 vaccine in newly diagnosed glioma. Across the study: Vaccinations, eight in total, occurred in weeks 1, 3, 5, 7, 11, 15, 19, 23.

Germline CDR1 is SGHRS and CDR2 is YFSETQ. The V and J ends lost 0 bases and 7 bases respectively, with 17 bases between them. The CDR3 length is 16 residues. This sample's time point: week 23, last vaccination. What each vaccine dose contained was 300 ug of mutant IDH1 20-mer peptide, accompanied by topical imiquimod. Measured with immunoSEQ multiplex PCR; TCRdb has only the in-frame clones, and not every one. The table includes around 60,000 clones, 70% to 90% detected once. On this clone itself: What it binds is unknown.

The chain combines TRBV5-1 with TRBJ2-1; D is unresolved. The receptor's source is a man aged 30-40 years with glioma. Sequenced here: PBMCs, sampled from a glioma patient whose treatment included an IDH1 peptide vaccine. The CDR3 region has the DNA TGCGCCAGCAGCTTGGTTTCGGGTCTTATTGGGAATGAGCAGTTCTTC. This translates into CASSLVSGLIGNEQFF.